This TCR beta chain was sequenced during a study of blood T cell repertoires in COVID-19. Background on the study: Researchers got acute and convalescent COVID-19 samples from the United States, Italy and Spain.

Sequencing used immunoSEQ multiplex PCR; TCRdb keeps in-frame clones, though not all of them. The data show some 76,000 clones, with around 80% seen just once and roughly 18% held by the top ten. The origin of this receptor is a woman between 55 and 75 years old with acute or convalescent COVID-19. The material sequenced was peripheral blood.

The chain's CDR3 is CSVGASGGQPQHF. Written as DNA, the CDR3 is TGCAGCGTTGGGGCGTCAGGGGGCCAGCCCCAGCATTTT. The chain has TRBV29-1 and TRBJ1-5; 8 bases match TRBD1. From germline, CDR1 is SQVTM and CDR2 ANQGSEA. The ends lost 4 bases at V and 7 bases at J; junction bases unmatched: 6. This CDR3 spans 13 amino acids.